The entry that follows covers one T cell receptor (beta chain) sequence. Assay: immunoSEQ multiplex PCR; the TCRdb copy retains only in-frame clones and omits some. The sample has millions of clones, around nine tenths seen once; the top ten hold 0.14%. The V end was cut by 3 bases, the J end by 4 bases, with 8 bases between. CDR1 is LNHDA, CDR2 SQIVND, per germline (reference sequence). The CDR3 is 13 amino acids. This record comes from a study of shared clonotypes between healthy human individuals. Sequenced: naive CD4+ T cells sorted from blood. Regarding subset: CD45RA+ positively selected. The chain links TRBV19 to TRBJ2-3; the D is unclear. This TCR derives from a man aged 18 to 30 in good health. The CDR3 nucleotides read TGTGCCAGTAGTATGTTGTTCGCAGATACGCAGTATTTT. Translated: CASSMLFADTQYF.